Presented here are 11 T cell receptor beta chains from one specimen sequenced in a study of T cell repertoires in cytomegalovirus infection. TCRdb ran MiXCR on the reads and lists one entry per CDR3 protein. The data hold tens of thousands of distinct CDR3 sequences, with roughly 22% observed a single time. For these receptors, no antigen is known. Material: CD8+ T cells from cultured PBMCs, obtained from culture after CMV antigen stimulation. These receptors all come from a human donor in good health (CMV status not recorded). Some clones in this sample may be carry-over from other donors' samples.

This clonotype was counted between two and nine times. The J gene is TRBJ1-1, the V gene TRBV7-8; weak D call: TRBD1 (6 bases). The CDR3 spans 13 residues. The germline V gene encodes CDR1 SGHVS and CDR2 FQNEAQ. V was shortened by 0 bases and J by 5 bases, with 7 bases between the two germline ends. DNA of the CDR3: TGTGCCAGCAGCTTAGCCAGGGGTACTGAAGCTTTCTTT. Its protein product is CASSLARGTEAFF.

This clonotype was observed at least ten times. The genes are TRBV7-8 and TRBJ2-3; D remains unclear. Trimming left V 5 bases short and J 4 bases short, with 7 bases between. The germline CDR1 and CDR2 sequences are SGHVS and FQNEAQ. This CDR3 is 12 amino acids long. CDR3: CASSPSPDTQYF. The CDR3 DNA reads TGTGCCAGCAGCCCCAGCCCAGATACGCAGTATTTT.

At least ten counts were recorded for this clonotype. The chain uses TRBV7-8 and TRBJ1-1; no clear D. The germline V gene has CDR1 SGHVS and CDR2 FQNEAQ. This CDR3 spans 14 amino acids. With 1 base removed from V and 4 bases from J, the gap between germline ends came to 10 bases. Here the CDR3 reads CASSLGAGRTEAFF. The CDR3 DNA reads as TGTGCCAGCAGCTTAGGGGCGGGCCGCACTGAAGCTTTCTTT.

This clonotype was found a few times. The chain uses TRBV7-8 and TRBJ2-5; TRBD1 matches 10 bases. There are 15 residues in the CDR3. In germline, CDR1 is SGHVS, CDR2 FQNEAQ. The V gene end was trimmed by 5 bases and the J gene end by 7 bases; junction bases not matched to a gene: 10. CDR3 sequence (DNA): TGTGCCAGCAGCGGATGGGACAGGGGCCGGCCGACCCAGTACTTC. Translating it yields CASSGWDRGRPTQYF. Drawing the rest from reference TRBV7-8 and TRBJ2-5, the complete variable domain is GAGVSQSPRYKVAKRGQDVALRCDPISGHVSLFWYQQALGQGPEFLTYFQNEAQLDKSGLPSDRFFAERPEGSVSTLKIQRTQQEDSAVYLCASSGWDRGRPTQYFGPGTRLLVL.

The gene calls are TRBV7-9 and TRBJ2-2; D unresolved. V lost 7 bases, J lost 4 bases, and 16 bases lay in between. The CDR3 is 15 residues long. In germline, CDR1 is SEHNR, CDR2 FQNEAQ (reference sequence). The DNA for the CDR3 is TGTGCCAGCACCCCCCCCCTGCAGCCCACCGGGGAGCTGTTTTTT. Translating gives CASTPPLQPTGELFF.

The V gene is TRBV9, the J gene TRBJ2-4; 14 bases fit TRBD2. Looked up from germline, CDR1 is SGDLS and CDR2 is YYNGEE. Germline trimming cut 0 bases from V and 7 bases from J; bases unmatched to any gene: 6. CDR3 length equals 17 residues. CDR3 sequence (DNA): TGTGCCAGCAGCGTAGAGGGACTAGCGGGGGCCGGGAACATTCAGTACTTC. As protein: CASSVEGLAGAGNIQYF. The variable domain in full, completed from reference TRBV9 and TRBJ2-4, reads DSGVTQTPKHLITATGQRVTLRCSPRSGDLSVYWYQQSLDQGLQFLIQYYNGEERAKGNILERFSAQQFPDLHSELNLSSLELGDSALYFCASSVEGLAGAGNIQYFGAGTRLSVL.

The V gene is TRBV6-1, the J gene TRBJ1-1; D gene unclear. The CDR3 extends over 14 amino acids. Trimming stripped 5 bases from V and 3 bases from J, with 13 bases between. Looked up from germline, CDR1 is MNHNS and CDR2 is SASEGT. CDR3 sequence reads: CASSRYHLDTEAFF. CDR3 in DNA: TGTGCCAGCAGTCGTTACCATTTGGACACTGAAGCTTTCTTT.

The chain recombines TRBV7-9 with TRBJ2-2; 10 bases are shared with TRBD2. Germline V lookup: CDR1 SEHNR, CDR2 FQNEAQ (reference sequence). The ends lost 5 bases at V and 7 bases at J; junction bases unmatched: 4. CDR3 length: 14 amino acids. As DNA, the CDR3 is TGTGCCAGCAGCCCCAGCGGGAGGGACGGGGAGCTGTTTTTT. Amino acid sequence: CASSPSGRDGELFF. Complete variable domain (other parts from reference TRBV7-9 and TRBJ2-2): DTGVSQNPRHKITKRGQNVTFRCDPISEHNRLYWYRQTLGQGPEFLTYFQNEAQLEKSRLLSDRFSAERPKGSFSTLEIQRTEQGDSAMYLCASSPSGRDGELFFGEGSRLTVL.

CDR3 residues: CASSLMGQRKETQYF. The CDR3 nucleotides are TGTGCCAGCAGTTTAATGGGACAGAGAAAAGAGACCCAGTACTTC. This chain uses TRBV27 with TRBJ2-5; 7 bases are a match to TRBD1. Looked up from germline, CDR1 is MNHEY and CDR2 is SMNVEV (reference sequence). V dropped 2 bases and J dropped 3; count of bases not matched to a gene: 6. This CDR3 spans 15 amino acids.

This clonotype came up a few times. The CDR3 nucleotides read TGTGCCAGCAGCCTAGAGGTCGGAGGTAGCACTGAAGCTTTCTTT. Translated: CASSLEVGGSTEAFF. The chain has TRBV7-2 and TRBJ1-1; the D is unclear. The germline CDR1 and CDR2 sequences are SGHTA and FQGNSA. The CDR3 contains 15 residues. The V end lost 5 bases, the J end lost 4 bases, and 17 bases lay between the germline ends. The full variable domain, rest sourced from reference TRBV7-2 and TRBJ1-1, is GAGVSQSPSNKVTEKGKDVELRCDPISGHTALYWYRQSLGQGLEFLIYFQGNSAPDKSGLPSDRFSAERTGGSVSTLTIQRTQQEDSAVYLCASSLEVGGSTEAFFGQGTRLTVV.

The V and J genes are TRBV2 and TRBJ1-2; D is perhaps TRBD1 (5 bases). There are 14 residues in the CDR3. Germline values: CDR1 SNHLY, CDR2 FYNNEI. V was pared by 2 bases and J by 3 bases, with 10 bases between. The CDR3 is CASSESTADYGYTF. CDR3 in DNA: TGTGCCAGCAGTGAATCGACAGCCGACTATGGCTACACCTTC.